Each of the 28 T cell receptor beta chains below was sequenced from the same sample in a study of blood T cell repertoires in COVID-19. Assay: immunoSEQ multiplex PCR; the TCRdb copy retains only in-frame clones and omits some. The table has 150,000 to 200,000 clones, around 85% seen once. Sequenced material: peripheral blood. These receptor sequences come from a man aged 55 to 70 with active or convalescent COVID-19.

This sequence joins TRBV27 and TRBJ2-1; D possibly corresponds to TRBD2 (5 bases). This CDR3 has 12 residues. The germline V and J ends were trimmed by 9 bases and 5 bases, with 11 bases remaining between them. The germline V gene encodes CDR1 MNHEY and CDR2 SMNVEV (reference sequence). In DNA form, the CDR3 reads TGTGCCAGTAACGGGGATAACAATGAGCAGTTCTTC. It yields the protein CASNGDNNEQFF.

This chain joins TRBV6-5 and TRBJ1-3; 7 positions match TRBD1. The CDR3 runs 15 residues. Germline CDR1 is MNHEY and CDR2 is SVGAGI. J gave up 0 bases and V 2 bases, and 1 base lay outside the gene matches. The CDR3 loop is CASSYDRDSGNTIYF. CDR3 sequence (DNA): TGTGCCAGCAGTTACGACAGGGACTCTGGAAACACCATATATTTT.

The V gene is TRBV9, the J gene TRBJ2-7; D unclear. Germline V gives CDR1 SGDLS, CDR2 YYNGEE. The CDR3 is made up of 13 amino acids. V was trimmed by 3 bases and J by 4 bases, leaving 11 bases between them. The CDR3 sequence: CASSGPERYEQYF. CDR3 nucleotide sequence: TGTGCCAGCAGCGGCCCGGAGAGGTACGAGCAGTACTTC.

CDR3 residues: CASSREGQGNTGELFF. The CDR3 DNA reads as TGCGCCAGCAGCCGCGAGGGACAGGGGAACACCGGGGAGCTGTTTTTT. This chain links TRBV4-1 with TRBJ2-2, with 9 positions matching TRBD1. Trimming cost V 4 bases and J 1 base; bases outside gene matches: 4. This CDR3 region has 16 residues. In germline, CDR1 is MGHRA, CDR2 YSYEKL.

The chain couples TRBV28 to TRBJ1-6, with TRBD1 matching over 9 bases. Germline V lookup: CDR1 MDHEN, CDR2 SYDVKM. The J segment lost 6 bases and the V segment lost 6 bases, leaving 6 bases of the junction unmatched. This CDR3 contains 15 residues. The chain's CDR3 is CASRGQGTPNSPLHF. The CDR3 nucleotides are TGTGCCAGCAGGGGACAGGGCACCCCTAATTCACCCCTCCACTTT.

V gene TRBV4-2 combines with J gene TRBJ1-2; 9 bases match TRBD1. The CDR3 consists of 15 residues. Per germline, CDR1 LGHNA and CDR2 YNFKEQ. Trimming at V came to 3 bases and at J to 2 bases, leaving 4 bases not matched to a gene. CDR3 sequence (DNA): TGTGCCAGCAGCCATGCCGGGACAGGGAACTATGGCTACACCTTC. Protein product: CASSHAGTGNYGYTF.

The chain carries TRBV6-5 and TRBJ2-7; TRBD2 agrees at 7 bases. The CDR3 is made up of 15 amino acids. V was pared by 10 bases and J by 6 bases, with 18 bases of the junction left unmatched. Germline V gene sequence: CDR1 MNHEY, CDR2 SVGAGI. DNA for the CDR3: TGTGCCACCGAGTGGGGGGGATTTAAGGAGGCCGAGCAGTACTTC. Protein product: CATEWGGFKEAEQYF.

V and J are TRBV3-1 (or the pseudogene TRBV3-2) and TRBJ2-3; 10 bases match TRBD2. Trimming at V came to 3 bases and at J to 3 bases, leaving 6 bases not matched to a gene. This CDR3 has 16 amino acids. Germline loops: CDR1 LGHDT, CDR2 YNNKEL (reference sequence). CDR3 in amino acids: CASSHITSGVTDTQYF. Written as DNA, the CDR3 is TGTGCCAGCAGCCACATAACTAGCGGGGTTACAGATACGCAGTATTTT.

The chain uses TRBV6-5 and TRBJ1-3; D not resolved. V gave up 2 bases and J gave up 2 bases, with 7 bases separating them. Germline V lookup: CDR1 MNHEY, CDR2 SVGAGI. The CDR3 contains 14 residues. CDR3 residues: CASSYAGTGNTIYF. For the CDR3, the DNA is TGTGCCAGCAGTTACGCGGGGACTGGAAACACCATATATTTT.

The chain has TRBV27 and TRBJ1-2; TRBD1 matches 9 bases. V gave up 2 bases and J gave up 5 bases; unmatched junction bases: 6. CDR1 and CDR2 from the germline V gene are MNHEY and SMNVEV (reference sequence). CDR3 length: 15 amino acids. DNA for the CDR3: TGTGCCAGCAGTTTAAGGGCCGGGACAGGGTATGGCTACACCTTC. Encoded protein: CASSLRAGTGYGYTF.

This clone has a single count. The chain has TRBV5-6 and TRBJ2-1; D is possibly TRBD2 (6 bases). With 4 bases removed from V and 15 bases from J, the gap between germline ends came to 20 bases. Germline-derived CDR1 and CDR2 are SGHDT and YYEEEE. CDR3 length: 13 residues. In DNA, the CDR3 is TGTGCCAGCAGCCCCAGGGCTAGCGCCGCCGGGTTCTTC. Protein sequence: CASSPRASAAGFF.

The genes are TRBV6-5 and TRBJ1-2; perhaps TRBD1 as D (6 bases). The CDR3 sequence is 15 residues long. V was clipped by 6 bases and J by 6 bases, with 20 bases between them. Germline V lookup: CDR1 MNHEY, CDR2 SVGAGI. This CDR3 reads CASRQREGGRDGYTF. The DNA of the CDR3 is TGTGCCAGCAGGCAGCGAGAGGGGGGGCGGGATGGCTACACCTTC.

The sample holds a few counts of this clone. For the CDR3, the DNA is TGTGCCAGTACAGGGCAAAGTAACACTGAAGCTTTCTTT. It specifies CASTGQSNTEAFF. This sequence joins TRBV6-5 and TRBJ1-1; a possible D gene is TRBD1 (6 bases). CDR3 length: 13 amino acids. Germline V CDR1 and CDR2: MNHEY, SVGAGI. The V and J ends lost 9 bases and 2 bases respectively, with 13 bases between them.

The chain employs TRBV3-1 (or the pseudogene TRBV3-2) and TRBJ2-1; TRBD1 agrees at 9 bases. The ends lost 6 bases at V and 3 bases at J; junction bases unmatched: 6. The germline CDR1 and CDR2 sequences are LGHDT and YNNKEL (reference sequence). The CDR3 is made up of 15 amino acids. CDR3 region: CASRRTGAFYNEQFF. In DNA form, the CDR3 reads TGTGCCAGCAGGCGGACAGGGGCTTTCTACAATGAGCAGTTCTTC.

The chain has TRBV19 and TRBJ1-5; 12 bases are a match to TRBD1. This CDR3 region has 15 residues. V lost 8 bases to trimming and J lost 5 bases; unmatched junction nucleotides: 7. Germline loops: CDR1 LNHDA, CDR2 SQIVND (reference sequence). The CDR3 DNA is TGTGCCAGTCAGGGACAGGGGGCGAGGTATCAGCCCCAGCATTTT. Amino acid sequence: CASQGQGARYQPQHF.

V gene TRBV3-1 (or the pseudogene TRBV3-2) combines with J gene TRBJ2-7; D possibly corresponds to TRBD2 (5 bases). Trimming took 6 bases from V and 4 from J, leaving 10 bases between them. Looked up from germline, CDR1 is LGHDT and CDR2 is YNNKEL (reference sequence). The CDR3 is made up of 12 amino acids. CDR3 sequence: CASRADGYEQYF. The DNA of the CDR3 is TGTGCCAGCAGAGCGGACGGATACGAGCAGTACTTC.

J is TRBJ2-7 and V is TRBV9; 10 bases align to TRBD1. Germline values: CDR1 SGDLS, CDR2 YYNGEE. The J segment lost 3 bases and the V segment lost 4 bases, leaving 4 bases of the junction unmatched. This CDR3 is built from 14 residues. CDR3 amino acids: CASSSGQGYYEQYF. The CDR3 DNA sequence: TGTGCCAGCAGCTCGGGACAGGGGTACTACGAGCAGTACTTC.

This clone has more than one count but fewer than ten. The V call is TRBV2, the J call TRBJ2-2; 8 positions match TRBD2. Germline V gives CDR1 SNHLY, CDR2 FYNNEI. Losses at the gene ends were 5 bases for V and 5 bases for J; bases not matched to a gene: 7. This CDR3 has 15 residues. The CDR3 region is CASSPAGGPTGELFF. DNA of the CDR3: TGTGCCAGCAGTCCTGCGGGGGGCCCTACCGGGGAGCTGTTTTTT.

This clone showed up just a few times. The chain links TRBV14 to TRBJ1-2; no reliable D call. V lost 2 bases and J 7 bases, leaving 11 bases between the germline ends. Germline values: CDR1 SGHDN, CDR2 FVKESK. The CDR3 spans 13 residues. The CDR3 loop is CASSQSSRGGYTF. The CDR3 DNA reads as TGTGCCAGCAGCCAAAGCTCCCGGGGTGGCTACACCTTC.

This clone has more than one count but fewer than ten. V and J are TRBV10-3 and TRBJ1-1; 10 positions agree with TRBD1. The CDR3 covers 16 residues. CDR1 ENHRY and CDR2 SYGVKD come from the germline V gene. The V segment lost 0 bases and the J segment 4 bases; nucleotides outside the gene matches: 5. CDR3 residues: CAISESGTGVGTEAFF. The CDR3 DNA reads TGTGCCATCAGTGAGTCCGGGACAGGGGTAGGCACTGAAGCTTTCTTT.

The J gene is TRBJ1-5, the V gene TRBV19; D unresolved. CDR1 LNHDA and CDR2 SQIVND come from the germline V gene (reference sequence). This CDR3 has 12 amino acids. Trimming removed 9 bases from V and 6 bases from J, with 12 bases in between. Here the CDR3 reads CASTGIGQPQHF. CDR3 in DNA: TGTGCCAGCACCGGGATCGGTCAGCCCCAGCATTTT.

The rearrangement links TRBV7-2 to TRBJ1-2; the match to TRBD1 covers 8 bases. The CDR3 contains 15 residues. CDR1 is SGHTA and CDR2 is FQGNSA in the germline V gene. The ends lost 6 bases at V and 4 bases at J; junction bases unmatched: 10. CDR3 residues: CASRRSGQGGYGYTF. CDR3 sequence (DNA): TGTGCCAGCAGACGGAGTGGACAGGGTGGCTATGGCTACACCTTC.

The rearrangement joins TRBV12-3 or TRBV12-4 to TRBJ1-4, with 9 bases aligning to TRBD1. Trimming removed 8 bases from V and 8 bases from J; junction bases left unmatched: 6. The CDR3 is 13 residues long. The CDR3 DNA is TGTGCCAGCCTACAGGGGGCGGACGAAAAACTGTTTTTT. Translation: CASLQGADEKLFF.

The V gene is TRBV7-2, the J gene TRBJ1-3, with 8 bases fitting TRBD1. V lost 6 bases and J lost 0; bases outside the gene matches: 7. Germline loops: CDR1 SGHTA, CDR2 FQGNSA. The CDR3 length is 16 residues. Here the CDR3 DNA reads TGTGCCAGCAGGTCCGGGACAGGCCACTCTGGAAACACCATATATTTT. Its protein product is CASRSGTGHSGNTIYF.

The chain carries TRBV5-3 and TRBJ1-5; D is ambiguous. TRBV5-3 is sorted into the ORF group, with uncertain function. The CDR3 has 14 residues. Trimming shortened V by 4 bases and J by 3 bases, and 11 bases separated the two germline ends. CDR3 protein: CARSLRVVNQPQHF. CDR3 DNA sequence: TGTGCCAGAAGCCTTAGAGTCGTCAATCAGCCCCAGCATTTT.

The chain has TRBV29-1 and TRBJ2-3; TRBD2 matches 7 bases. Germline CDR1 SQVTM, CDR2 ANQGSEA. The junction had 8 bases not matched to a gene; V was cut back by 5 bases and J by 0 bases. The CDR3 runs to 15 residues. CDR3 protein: CSVSLGRLSTDTQYF. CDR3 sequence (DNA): TGCAGCGTTAGTCTCGGGAGGCTTAGCACAGATACGCAGTATTTT.

The CDR3 DNA sequence: TGCGCCAGCTTTTCACCGACGGGGACTAGCGGAAGAGGTGGGCAGGAGACCCAGTACTTC. Encoded protein: CASFSPTGTSGRGGQETQYF. J is TRBJ2-5 and V is TRBV10-2, with TRBD2 matching 11 bases. CDR3 length: 20 amino acids. V was pared by 8 bases and J by 5 bases, with 25 bases of the junction left unmatched. Per germline, CDR1 WSHSY and CDR2 SAAADI.

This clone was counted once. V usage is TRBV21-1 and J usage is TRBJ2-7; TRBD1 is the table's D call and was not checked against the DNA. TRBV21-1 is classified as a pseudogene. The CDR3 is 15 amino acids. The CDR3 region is CASSPKDTLGREQYF. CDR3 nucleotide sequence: TGTGCCAGCAGCCCAAAGGACACTCTTGGACGCGAGCAGTACTTC.